This T cell receptor (beta chain) was documented in a study of cytomegalovirus exposure and HLA in healthy donors. This PCR relied on a set of 60 Vbeta primers and 13 Jbeta primers. Measured with immunoSEQ multiplex PCR; TCRdb has only the in-frame clones, and not every one. This repertoire shows 100,000 to 150,000 clones, 84% found once; its top ten account for about 2.5%. This clone was detected only a few times. The CDR3 extends over 14 amino acids. Germline CDR1 and CDR2: KGHSH and LQKENI. V trimming: 5 bases; J trimming: 2 bases; junction bases outside the gene matches: 3. The J gene is TRBJ1-5, the V gene TRBV18, with 7 nucleotides matching TRBD1. Sample: PBMCs. The sequence was collected from a man in his fifties in good health and CMV-seronegative. The CDR3 here is CASSYDRGNQPQHF. The CDR3 nucleotides read TGTGCCAGCTCATACGACAGGGGCAATCAGCCCCAGCATTTT.